Listed below are T cell receptor beta chains from one sample, sequenced in a study of T-cell memory formation after mild COVID-19. Via MiXCR, TCRdb re-called the 5' RACE reads, giving one row per CDR3 protein. The sample holds approximately 350,000 distinct CDR3 sequences, 10% to 15% seen once. Material: PBMCs or a T cell subset sorted from them (not recorded which). The receptors were sampled from a young man who had mild COVID-19 (a few samples of this study predate the infection). Cell type and time point are not known. Both conserved end residues are trimmed from each CDR3. A row's size may be missing; if present it is once, few, many or a size class.

V: TRBV6-6; J: TRBJ1-5; size: few; CDR3: ASSSRQGASQPQH
V: TRBV6-5; J: TRBJ1-5; size: .; CDR3: ASSPLRAGGNQPQH
V: TRBV25-1; J: TRBJ1-6; size: .; CDR3: ASSRGNSPLH
V: TRBV20-1; J: TRBJ1-5; size: .; CDR3: SAGWDQPQH
V: TRBV6-5; J: TRBJ1-6; size: .; CDR3: ASTYGGNRNSPLH
V: TRBV7-2; J: TRBJ2-7; size: .; CDR3: ASSLEAVAPYEQY
V: TRBV10-3; J: TRBJ2-7; size: .; CDR3: AIRTGATYEQY
V: TRBV7-9; J: TRBJ2-7; size: .; CDR3: ASSLVRTFSSYEQY
V: TRBV18; J: TRBJ1-2; size: few; CDR3: ASSVGQNYGYT
V: TRBV18; J: TRBJ1-1; size: .; CDR3: ASSLSTMNTEAF
V: TRBV12-3/TRBV12-4; J: TRBJ1-2; size: .; CDR3: ASSHRGGIGYT
V: TRBV5-1; J: TRBJ1-2; size: .; CDR3: ASSGGRSNYGYT
V: TRBV4-1; J: TRBJ2-7; size: .; CDR3: ASSRGQGIEQY
V: TRBV28; J: TRBJ2-1; size: .; CDR3: ASSSTGQGDNEQF
V: TRBV6-5; J: TRBJ1-2; size: .; CDR3: ASSYSPTGVYGYT
V: TRBV9; J: TRBJ2-1; size: .; CDR3: ASSVSGGAGEQF
V: TRBV27; J: TRBJ2-3; size: many; CDR3: ASSYPGGVADTQY
V: TRBV20-1; J: TRBJ1-5; size: few; CDR3: SARDLRYSNQPQH
V: TRBV30; J: TRBJ2-5; size: few; CDR3: AFTGSRETQY
V: TRBV6-1; J: TRBJ1-1; size: .; CDR3: ASSEARAYEAFLH
V: TRBV5-5; J: TRBJ1-6; size: few; CDR3: ASSLLQTLNSPLH
V: TRBV9; J: TRBJ2-1; size: few; CDR3: ASSVVGAEQF
V: TRBV19; J: TRBJ2-1; size: few; CDR3: ASSKRGHEQF
V: TRBV7-2; J: TRBJ1-1; size: few; CDR3: ASSFSGETEAF
V: TRBV20-1; J: TRBJ1-2; size: few; CDR3: SASRGQPNYGYT
V: TRBV7-8; J: TRBJ1-2; size: .; CDR3: ASSFGIWPYGYT
V: TRBV5-5; J: TRBJ2-5; size: once; CDR3: ASSLELRYQETQY
V: TRBV28; J: TRBJ2-5; size: .; CDR3: ASSPTLLAGGGTQY
V: TRBV4-2; J: TRBJ2-3; size: few; CDR3: ASSHLPGSTDTQY
V: TRBV11-1; J: TRBJ2-5; size: few; CDR3: ASSFGNQETQY
V: TRBV7-8; J: TRBJ1-2; size: many; CDR3: ASSLVGGLYGYT
V: TRBV12-3/TRBV12-4; J: TRBJ2-7; size: .; CDR3: ASSLARRGLRSSYEQY
V: TRBV7-3; J: TRBJ1-5; size: few; CDR3: ASSFRINQPQH
V: TRBV28; J: TRBJ1-5; size: .; CDR3: ASSSMRTGSNQPQH
V: TRBV2; J: TRBJ1-2; size: .; CDR3: ASTREALWGYGYT
V: TRBV7-6; J: TRBJ1-3; size: .; CDR3: ASSPWGYGNTIY
V: TRBV25-1; J: TRBJ2-3; size: .; CDR3: ASSDLSGRFTDTQY
V: TRBV6-1; J: TRBJ1-1; size: .; CDR3: ASRPTGEAF
V: TRBV6-1; J: TRBJ1-1; size: .; CDR3: ALSLTGYTEAF
V: TRBV4-3; J: TRBJ1-3; size: .; CDR3: ASSQEPPGSGNTIY
V: TRBV5-1; J: TRBJ1-1; size: .; CDR3: ASSLGGYRGRTEAF
V: TRBV7-2; J: TRBJ2-1; size: many; CDR3: ASSLVEWGRNEQF
V: TRBV7-2; J: TRBJ2-3; size: .; CDR3: ASSLGIRGDTQY
V: TRBV20-1; J: TRBJ2-1; size: few; CDR3: SALLSSYNEQF
V: TRBV5-1; J: TRBJ1-1; size: .; CDR3: ASSLEGLRANTEAF
V: TRBV15; J: TRBJ1-5; size: many; CDR3: ATSRHRQGGNQPQH
V: TRBV7-2; J: TRBJ2-5; size: .; CDR3: ASRGGSRETQY
V: TRBV25-1; J: TRBJ1-4; size: .; CDR3: ASSEVMTNEKLF
V: TRBV20-1; J: TRBJ1-5; size: few; CDR3: SARDPLGGDNQPQH
V: TRBV4-2; J: TRBJ2-7; size: .; CDR3: ASSQEAAQILPYEQY
V: TRBV6-5; J: TRBJ1-6; size: few; CDR3: ASSYYKANSPLH
V: TRBV28; J: TRBJ1-2; size: .; CDR3: ASSLGGRANYGYT
V: TRBV4-1; J: TRBJ2-3; size: few; CDR3: ASSLVGGSDTQY
V: TRBV14; J: TRBJ1-2; size: .; CDR3: ASSRDSTGTAIYGYT
V: TRBV19; J: TRBJ2-1; size: few; CDR3: ASSAAIYNEQF